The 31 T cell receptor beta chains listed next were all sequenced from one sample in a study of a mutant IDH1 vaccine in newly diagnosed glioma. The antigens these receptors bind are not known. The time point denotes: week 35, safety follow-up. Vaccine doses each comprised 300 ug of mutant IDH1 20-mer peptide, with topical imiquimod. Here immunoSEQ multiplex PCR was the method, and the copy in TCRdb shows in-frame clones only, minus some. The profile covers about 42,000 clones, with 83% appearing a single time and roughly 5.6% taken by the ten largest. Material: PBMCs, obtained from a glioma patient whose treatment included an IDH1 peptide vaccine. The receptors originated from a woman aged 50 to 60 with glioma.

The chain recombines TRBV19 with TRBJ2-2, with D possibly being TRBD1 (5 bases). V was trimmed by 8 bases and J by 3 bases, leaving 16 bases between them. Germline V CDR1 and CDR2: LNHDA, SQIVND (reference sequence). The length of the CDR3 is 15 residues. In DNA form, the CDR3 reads TGTGCCAGTGATAAAGGGGTTTTTGACACCGGGGAGCTGTTTTTT. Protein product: CASDKGVFDTGELFF. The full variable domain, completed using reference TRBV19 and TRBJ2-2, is DGGITQSPKYLFRKEGQNVTLSCEQNLNHDAMYWYRQDPGQGLRLIYYSQIVNDFQKGDIAEGYSVSREKKESFPLTVTSAQKNPTAFYLCASDKGVFDTGELFFGEGSRLTVL.

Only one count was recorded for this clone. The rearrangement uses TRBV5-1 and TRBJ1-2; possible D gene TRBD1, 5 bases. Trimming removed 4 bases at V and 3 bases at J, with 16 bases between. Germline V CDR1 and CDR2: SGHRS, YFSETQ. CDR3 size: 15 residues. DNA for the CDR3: TGCGCCAGCAGCCTGTTCGACAGCTTAGACTATGGCTACACCTTC. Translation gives CASSLFDSLDYGYTF.

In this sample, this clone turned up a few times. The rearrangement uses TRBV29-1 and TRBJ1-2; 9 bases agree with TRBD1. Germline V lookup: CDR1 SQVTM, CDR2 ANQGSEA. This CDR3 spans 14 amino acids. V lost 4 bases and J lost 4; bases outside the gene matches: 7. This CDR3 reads CSVVGTGIFYGYTF. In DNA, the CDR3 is TGCAGCGTTGTGGGGACAGGGATCTTCTATGGCTACACCTTC.

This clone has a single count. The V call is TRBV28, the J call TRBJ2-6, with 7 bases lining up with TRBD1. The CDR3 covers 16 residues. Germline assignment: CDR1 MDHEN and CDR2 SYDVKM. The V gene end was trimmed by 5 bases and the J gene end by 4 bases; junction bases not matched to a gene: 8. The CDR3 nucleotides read TGTGCCAGCAGTCTGACGACAGGGACGGGGGCCAACGTCCTGACTTTC. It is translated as CASSLTTGTGANVLTF.

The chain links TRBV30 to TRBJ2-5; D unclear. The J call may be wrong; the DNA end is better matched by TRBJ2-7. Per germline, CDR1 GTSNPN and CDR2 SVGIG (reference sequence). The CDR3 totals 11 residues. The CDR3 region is CACSTLAEQYF. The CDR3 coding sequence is TGTGCCTGCTCCACCCTCGCCGAGCAGTACTTC.

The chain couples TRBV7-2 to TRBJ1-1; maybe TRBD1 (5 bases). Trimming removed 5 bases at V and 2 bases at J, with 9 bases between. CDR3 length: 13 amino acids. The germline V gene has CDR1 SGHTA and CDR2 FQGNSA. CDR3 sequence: CASSARVNTEAFF. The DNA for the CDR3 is TGTGCCAGCAGCGCCAGGGTCAACACTGAAGCTTTCTTT.

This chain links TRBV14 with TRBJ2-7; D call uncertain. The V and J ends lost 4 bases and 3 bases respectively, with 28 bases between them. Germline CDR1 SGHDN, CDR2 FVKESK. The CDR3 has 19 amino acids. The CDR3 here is CASSPTYLNEAHLHYEQYF. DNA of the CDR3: TGTGCCAGCAGCCCGACATATTTGAACGAGGCCCACCTTCACTACGAGCAGTACTTC.

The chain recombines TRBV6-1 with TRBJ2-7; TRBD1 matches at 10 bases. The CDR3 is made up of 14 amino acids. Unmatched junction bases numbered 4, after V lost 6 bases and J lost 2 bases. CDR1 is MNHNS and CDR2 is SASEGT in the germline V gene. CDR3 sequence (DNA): TGTGCCAGCAGATTCGGGACAGGGGCCTACGAGCAGTACTTC. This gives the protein CASRFGTGAYEQYF.

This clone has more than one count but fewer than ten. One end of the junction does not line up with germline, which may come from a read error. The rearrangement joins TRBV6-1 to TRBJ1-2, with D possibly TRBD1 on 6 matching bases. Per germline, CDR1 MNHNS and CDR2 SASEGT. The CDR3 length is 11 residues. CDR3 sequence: CASSGGTKSAF. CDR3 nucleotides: TGTGCCAGCAGTGGCGGGACAAAGAGTGCCTTC.

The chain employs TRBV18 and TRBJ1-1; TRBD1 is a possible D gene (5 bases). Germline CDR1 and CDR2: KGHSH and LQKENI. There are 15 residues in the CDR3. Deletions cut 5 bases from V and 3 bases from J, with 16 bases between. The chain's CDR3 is CASSAQSTGHTEAFF. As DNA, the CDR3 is TGTGCCAGCTCAGCCCAATCAACAGGACACACTGAAGCTTTCTTT.

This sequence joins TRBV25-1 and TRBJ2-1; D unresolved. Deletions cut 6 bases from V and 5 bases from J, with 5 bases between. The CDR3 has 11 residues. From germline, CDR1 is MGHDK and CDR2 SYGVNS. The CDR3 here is CASSRNNEQFF. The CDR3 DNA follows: TGTGCCAGCAGCCGGAACAATGAGCAGTTCTTC.

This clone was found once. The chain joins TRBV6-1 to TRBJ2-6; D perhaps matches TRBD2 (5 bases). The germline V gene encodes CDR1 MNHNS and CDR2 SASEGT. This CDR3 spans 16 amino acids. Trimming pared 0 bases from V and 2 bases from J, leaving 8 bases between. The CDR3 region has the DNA TGTGCCAGCAGTGAAGCGTCCGGGGCTGGGGCCAACGTCCTGACTTTC. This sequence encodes CASSEASGAGANVLTF.

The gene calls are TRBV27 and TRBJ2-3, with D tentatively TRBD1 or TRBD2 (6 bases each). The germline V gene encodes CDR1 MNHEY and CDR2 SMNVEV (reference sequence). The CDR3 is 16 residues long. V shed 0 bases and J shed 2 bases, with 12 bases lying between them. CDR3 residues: CASSLSTWGATDTQYF. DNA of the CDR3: TGTGCCAGCAGTTTATCAACCTGGGGGGCCACAGATACGCAGTATTTT.

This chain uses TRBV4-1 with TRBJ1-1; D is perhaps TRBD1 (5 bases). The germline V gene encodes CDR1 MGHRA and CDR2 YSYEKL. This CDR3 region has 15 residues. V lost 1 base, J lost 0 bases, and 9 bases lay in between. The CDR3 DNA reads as TGCGCCAGCAGCCAAGGTCGGGGGATGAACACTGAAGCTTTCTTT. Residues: CASSQGRGMNTEAFF.

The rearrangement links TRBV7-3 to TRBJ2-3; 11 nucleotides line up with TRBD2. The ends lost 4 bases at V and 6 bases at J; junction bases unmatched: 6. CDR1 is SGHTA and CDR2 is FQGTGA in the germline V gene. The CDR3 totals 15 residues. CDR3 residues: CASSYSGGAEDTQYF. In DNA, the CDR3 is TGTGCCAGCAGCTATAGCGGGGGGGCCGAGGATACGCAGTATTTT.

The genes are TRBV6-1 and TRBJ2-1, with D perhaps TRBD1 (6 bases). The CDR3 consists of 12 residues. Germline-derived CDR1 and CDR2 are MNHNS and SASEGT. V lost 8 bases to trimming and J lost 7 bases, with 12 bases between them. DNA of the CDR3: TGTGCCAGCGAATCACAGGGAAATGAGCAGTTCTTC. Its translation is CASESQGNEQFF.

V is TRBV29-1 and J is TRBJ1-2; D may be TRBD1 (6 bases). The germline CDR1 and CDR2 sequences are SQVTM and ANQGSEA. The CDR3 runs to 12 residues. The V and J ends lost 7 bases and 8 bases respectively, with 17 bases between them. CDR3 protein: CSAGDRRFGYTF. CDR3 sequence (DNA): TGCAGCGCAGGGGACCGACGATTCGGCTACACCTTC.

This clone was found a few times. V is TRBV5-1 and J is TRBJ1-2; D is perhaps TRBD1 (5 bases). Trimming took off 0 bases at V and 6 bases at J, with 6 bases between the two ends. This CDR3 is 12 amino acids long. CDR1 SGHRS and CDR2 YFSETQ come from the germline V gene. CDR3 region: CASSLDRNGYTF. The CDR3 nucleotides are TGCGCCAGCAGCTTGGACAGGAATGGCTACACCTTC.

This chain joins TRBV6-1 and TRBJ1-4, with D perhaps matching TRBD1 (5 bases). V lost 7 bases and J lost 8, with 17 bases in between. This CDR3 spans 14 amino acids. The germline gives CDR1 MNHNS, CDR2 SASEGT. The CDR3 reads CASIAQARGEKLFF. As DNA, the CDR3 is TGTGCCAGCATTGCCCAGGCGAGGGGCGAAAAACTGTTTTTT.

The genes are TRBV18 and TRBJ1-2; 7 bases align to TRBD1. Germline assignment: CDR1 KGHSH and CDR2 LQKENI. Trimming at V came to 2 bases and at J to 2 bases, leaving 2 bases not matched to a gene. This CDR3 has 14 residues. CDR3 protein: CASSPGDSNYGYTF. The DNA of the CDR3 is TGTGCCAGCTCACCAGGGGACAGCAACTATGGCTACACCTTC.

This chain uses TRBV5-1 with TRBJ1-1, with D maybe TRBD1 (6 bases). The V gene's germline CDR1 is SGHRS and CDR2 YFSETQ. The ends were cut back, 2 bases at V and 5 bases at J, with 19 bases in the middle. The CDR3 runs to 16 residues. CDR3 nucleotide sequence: TGCGCCAGCAGCTTAAGGACAAGGGGGGAACGGACTGAAGCTTTCTTT. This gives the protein CASSLRTRGERTEAFF. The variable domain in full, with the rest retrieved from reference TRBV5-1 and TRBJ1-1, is KAGVTQTPRYLIKTRGQQVTLSCSPISGHRSVSWYQQTPGQGLQFLFEYFSETQRNKGNFPGRFSGRQFSNSRSEMNVSTLELGDSALYLCASSLRTRGERTEAFFGQGTRLTVV.

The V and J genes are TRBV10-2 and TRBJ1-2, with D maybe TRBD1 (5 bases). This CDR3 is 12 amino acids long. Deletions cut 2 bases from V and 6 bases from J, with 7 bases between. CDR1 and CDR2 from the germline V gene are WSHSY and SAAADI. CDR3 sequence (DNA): TGCGCCAGCAGTGAGGGAGGGGATGGCTACACCTTC. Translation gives CASSEGGDGYTF.

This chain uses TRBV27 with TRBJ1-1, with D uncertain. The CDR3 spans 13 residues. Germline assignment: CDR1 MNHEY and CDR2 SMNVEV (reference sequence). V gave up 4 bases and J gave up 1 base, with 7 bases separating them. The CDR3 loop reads CASSSSANTEAFF. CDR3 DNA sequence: TGTGCCAGCAGTTCTTCAGCGAACACTGAAGCTTTCTTT.

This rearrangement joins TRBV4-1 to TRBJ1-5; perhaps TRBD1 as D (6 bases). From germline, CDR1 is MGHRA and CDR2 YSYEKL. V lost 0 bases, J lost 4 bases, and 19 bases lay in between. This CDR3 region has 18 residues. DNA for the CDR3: TGCGCCAGCAGCCAAGATAGGGGACAAGGGCGGTTTAATCAGCCCCAGCATTTT. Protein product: CASSQDRGQGRFNQPQHF.

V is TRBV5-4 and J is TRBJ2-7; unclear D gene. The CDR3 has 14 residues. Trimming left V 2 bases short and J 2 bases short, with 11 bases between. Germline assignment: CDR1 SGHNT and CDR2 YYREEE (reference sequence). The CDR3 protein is CASSLNRRTYEQYF. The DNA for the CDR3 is TGTGCCAGCAGCTTAAACCGCCGTACCTACGAGCAGTACTTC. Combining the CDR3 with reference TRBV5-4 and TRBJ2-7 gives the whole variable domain ETGVTQSPTHLIKTRGQQVTLRCSSQSGHNTVSWYQQALGQGPQFIFQYYREEENGRGNFPPRFSGLQFPNYSSELNVNALELDDSALYLCASSLNRRTYEQYFGPGTRLTVT.

The CDR3 loop reads CASSPGLAGNTGELFF. The CDR3 DNA sequence: TGCGCCAGCAGCCCGGGACTAGCGGGAAACACCGGGGAGCTGTTTTTT. The rearrangement links TRBV5-1 to TRBJ2-2, with 13 bases matching TRBD2. CDR1 and CDR2 (germline): SGHRS, YFSETQ. J gave up 2 bases and V 4 bases, and 2 bases lay outside the gene matches. The CDR3 covers 16 residues.

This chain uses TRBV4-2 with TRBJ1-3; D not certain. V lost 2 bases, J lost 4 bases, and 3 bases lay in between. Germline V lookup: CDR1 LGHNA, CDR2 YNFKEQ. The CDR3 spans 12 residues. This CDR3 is CASSQPGNTIYF. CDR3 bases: TGTGCCAGCAGCCAACCGGGAAACACCATATATTTT.

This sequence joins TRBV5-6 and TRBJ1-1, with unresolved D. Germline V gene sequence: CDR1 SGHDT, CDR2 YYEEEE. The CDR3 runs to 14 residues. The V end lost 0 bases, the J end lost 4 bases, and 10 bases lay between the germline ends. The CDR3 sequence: CASSLGRAGTEAFF. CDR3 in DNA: TGTGCCAGCAGCTTGGGGCGGGCGGGCACTGAAGCTTTCTTT. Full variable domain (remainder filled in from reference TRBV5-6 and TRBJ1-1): DAGVTQSPTHLIKTRGQQVTLRCSPKSGHDTVSWYQQALGQGPQFIFQYYEEEERQRGNFPDRFSGHQFPNYSSELNVNALLLGDSALYLCASSLGRAGTEAFFGQGTRLTVV.

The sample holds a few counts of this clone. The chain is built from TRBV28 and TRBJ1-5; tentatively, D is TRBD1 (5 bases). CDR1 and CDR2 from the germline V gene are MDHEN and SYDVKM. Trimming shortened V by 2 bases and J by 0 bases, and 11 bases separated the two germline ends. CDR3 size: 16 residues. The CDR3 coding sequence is TGTGCCAGCAGTTTAGTCGCGCAGGGTAGCAATCAGCCCCAGCATTTT. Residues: CASSLVAQGSNQPQHF.

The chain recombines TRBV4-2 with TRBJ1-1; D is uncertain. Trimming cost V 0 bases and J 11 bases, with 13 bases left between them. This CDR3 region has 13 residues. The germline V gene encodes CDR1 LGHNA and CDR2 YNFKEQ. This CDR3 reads CASSQEFQVWAFF. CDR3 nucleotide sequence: TGTGCCAGCAGCCAAGAATTTCAGGTGTGGGCTTTCTTT.

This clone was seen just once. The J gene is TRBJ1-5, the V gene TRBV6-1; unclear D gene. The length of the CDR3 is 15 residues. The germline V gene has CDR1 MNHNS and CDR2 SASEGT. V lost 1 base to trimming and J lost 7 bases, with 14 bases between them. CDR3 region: CASSEGAGWGQPQHF. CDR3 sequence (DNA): TGTGCCAGCAGTGAAGGGGCGGGGTGGGGACAGCCCCAGCATTTT.